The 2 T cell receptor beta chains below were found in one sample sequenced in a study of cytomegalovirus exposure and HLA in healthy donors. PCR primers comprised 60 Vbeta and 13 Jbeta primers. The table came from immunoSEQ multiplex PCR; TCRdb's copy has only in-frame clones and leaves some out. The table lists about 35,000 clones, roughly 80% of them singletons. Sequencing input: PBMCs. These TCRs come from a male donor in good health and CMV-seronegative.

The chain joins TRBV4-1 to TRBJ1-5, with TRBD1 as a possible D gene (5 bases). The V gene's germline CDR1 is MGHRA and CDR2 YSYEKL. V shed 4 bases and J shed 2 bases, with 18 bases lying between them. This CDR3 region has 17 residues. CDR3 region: CASSLIPPRAGNQPQHF. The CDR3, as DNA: TGCGCCAGCAGCCTAATCCCCCCCAGGGCCGGCAATCAGCCCCAGCATTTT.

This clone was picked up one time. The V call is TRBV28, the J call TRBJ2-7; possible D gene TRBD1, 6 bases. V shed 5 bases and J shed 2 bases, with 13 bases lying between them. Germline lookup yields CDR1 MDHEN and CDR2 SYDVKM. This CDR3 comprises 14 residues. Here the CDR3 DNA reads TGTGCCAGCAGTCCTCGACAGGAGACCTACGAGCAGTACTTC. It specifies CASSPRQETYEQYF.